This T cell receptor (beta chain) was profiled in a study of blood T cell repertoires in COVID-19 (dated by TCRdb to between 2020 and 2021). With regard to the full study: The collaborator samples originated in the United States, Italy and Spain and spanned the acute and convalescent phases of COVID-19. The sample metadata nearly always contained a de-identified subject ID, COVID-19 status, age in years and sex. Subjects who had been exposed to COVID-19, were actively infected with it, or had recovered from it provided the deeply sampled blood TCRbeta repertoires that made up the dataset. A freely available public database, intended as a resource for researchers studying the immune response to SARS-CoV-2, is where the repertoires were released. Where HLA class I and class II types were available, the types were taken from metadata supplied by the sample provider, not from assay-based typing. The samples were drawn from two sources: the first 160 participants of the ongoing ImmuneRACE study, and 1,000 to 1,500 subjects contributed by 6 global collaborators. The prospective study material was composed of cDNA or gDNA derived from T cells, B-cell-depleted T cells, or PBMCs.

Overall study outcomes, separate from this receptor: The quantity of clinical and demographic metadata differed by source and by participant and was supplied without curation.

TCRbeta CDR3 regions were amplified from genomic DNA by means of the immunoSEQ Assay, a bias-controlled multiplex PCR. Regarding the original processing steps: The number of nucleated cells in each sample was estimated from the amplification of reference gene primers within the assay. Sequence reads were collapsed and filtered to measure the absolute abundance of every unique TCRbeta CDR3 rearrangement. For each sample, productive Simpson clonality was calculated by taking the square root of Simpson's diversity index across productive rearrangements. TCRdb provides this immuneACCESS table in a form limited to in-frame rearrangements. Some clones are lacking; in checked studies, under half of them reflect an unresolved V gene, and why the rest are absent is not known. V and J calls and clone size follow that table, whereas D and trimming were derived from the DNA. This sample lists about 20,000 clones; 79% were detected once. The top ten constitute roughly three fifths of the sample.

From the cysteine through the phenylalanine, the CDR3 covers 16 amino acids. The DNA shown is the 48-base CDR3, in frame from base 1. The junction shows trimming of 0 bases on V and 3 bases on J, plus 12 bases between the germline ends. From a lookup of the germline V gene, CDR1 and CDR2 are MGHRA and YSYEKL. Each collaborating institution followed its own protocols to collect whole blood in K2EDTA tubes. For TCRbeta analysis, collaborators shipped samples in one of three forms: frozen whole blood, isolated PBMCs, or DNA extracted from either of those sample types. As for this clone: Its antigen is not yet known. No quality values exist for individual bases; no much larger clone is one base distant.

The sample taken for sequencing was peripheral blood. Here the chain combines TRBV4-1 and TRBJ1-3; too little of a D gene remains to name it. This TCR was recovered from a man at least 80 years old with acute or convalescent COVID-19. The sequenced DNA is TGCGCCAGCAGCCAAGATGGGCGGGGTTATGGAAACACCATATATTTT. Translated, it gives CASSQDGRGYGNTIYF.